One sample yielded the 29 T cell receptor beta chains listed below, sequenced in a study of T cell responses to AZD1222 COVID-19 vaccine. Sequencing used immunoSEQ multiplex PCR; TCRdb keeps in-frame clones, though not all of them. The data show roughly 140,000 clones, roughly 91% seen once. Sequencing was performed on peripheral blood, taken 28 days after the second AZD1222 dose. The receptors originated from an adult who received the AZD1222 COVID-19 vaccine.

This clone rates as medium-sized. The chain carries TRBV6-1 and TRBJ1-3; D might be TRBD1 (6 bases). Germline V gene lookup returns CDR1 MNHNS and CDR2 SASEGT. This CDR3 comprises 12 residues. V gave up 5 bases and J gave up 4 bases, with 6 bases separating them. The chain's CDR3 is CASSQGGNTIYF. The CDR3 region has the DNA TGTGCCAGCAGTCAGGGGGGAAACACCATATATTTT.

This chain connects TRBV19 to TRBJ1-1; D call uncertain. This CDR3 comprises 16 residues. V lost 6 bases and J lost 0, with 17 bases in between. The germline V gene encodes CDR1 LNHDA and CDR2 SQIVND (reference sequence). The chain's CDR3 is CASREESISVNTEAFF. CDR3 in DNA: TGTGCCAGTAGGGAGGAGAGTATCAGTGTGAACACTGAAGCTTTCTTT.

The rearrangement uses TRBV14 and TRBJ2-2; 8 nucleotides match TRBD1. Germline V gene lookup returns CDR1 SGHDN and CDR2 FVKESK. The CDR3 has 16 residues. Unmatched junction bases numbered 8, after V lost 4 bases and J lost 4 bases. The DNA of the CDR3 is TGTGCCAGCAGCCGACAGGGGTCAAAGAGCACCGGGGAGCTGTTTTTT. This encodes CASSRQGSKSTGELFF.

Note on this clone: Distinct nucleotide sequences in the sample also encode this CDR3. The chain uses TRBV29-1 and TRBJ2-3; D is uncertain. V shed 8 bases and J shed 2 bases, with 5 bases lying between them. The CDR3 consists of 10 residues. CDR1 SQVTM and CDR2 ANQGSEA come from the germline V gene. CDR3 region: CSTNTDTQYF. The CDR3 DNA is TGCAGCACCAACACAGATACGCAGTATTTT.

This clone was detected only once. This chain connects TRBV27 to TRBJ2-4, with D unresolved. CDR3 length equals 14 residues. Looked up from germline, CDR1 is MNHEY and CDR2 is SMNVEV (reference sequence). V lost 4 bases and J lost 10, with 17 bases in between. CDR3 sequence: CASSSPIRSLIQYF. The DNA for the CDR3 is TGTGCCAGCAGTTCCCCTATACGGTCGTTGATTCAGTACTTC.

The chain couples TRBV10-2 to TRBJ2-3; 10 bases agree with TRBD2. CDR1 and CDR2 from the germline V gene are WSHSY and SAAADI. V shed 9 bases, J shed 1 base, and the junction held 1 base outside the gene matches. The CDR3 is made up of 13 amino acids. The CDR3 DNA follows: TGCGCCAGTGGACTAGCGGGCACAGATACGCAGTATTTT. It specifies CASGLAGTDTQYF.

Turning to this clone: This sample also contains other DNA sequences that code for the same CDR3. The V call is TRBV29-1, the J call TRBJ2-5; TRBD1 or TRBD2 may be the D gene (5 bases each). The CDR3 spans 12 residues. The germline V and J ends were trimmed by 5 bases and 2 bases, with 9 bases remaining between them. CDR1 is SQVTM and CDR2 is ANQGSEA in the germline V gene. CDR3 sequence reads: CSVRGGQETQYF. The CDR3 nucleotides read TGCAGCGTTCGGGGCGGACAAGAGACCCAGTACTTC.

The CDR3 sequence: CASSMLGSSGRFNNEQFF. The CDR3 nucleotides read TGTGCCAGTAGTATGTTGGGCAGTAGCGGGAGGTTCAACAATGAGCAGTTCTTC. The chain recombines TRBV19 with TRBJ2-1, with TRBD2 matching 10 bases. The germline CDR1 and CDR2 sequences are LNHDA and SQIVND (reference sequence). V gave up 3 bases and J gave up 5 bases; unmatched junction bases: 13. The CDR3 spans 18 residues.

Details on this clone: The junction departs from the called germline gene at one end, perhaps through a read error. The same CDR3 is also encoded by other DNA sequences in this sample. V and J are TRBV7-2 and TRBJ1-2, with TRBD1 as a possible D gene (5 bases). Germline CDR1 and CDR2: SGHTA and FQGNSA. CDR3 length: 15 amino acids. The CDR3 is CASSLDLRGADGYTF. The CDR3 DNA sequence: TGTGCCAGCAGTTTAGACTTACGTGGGGCCGATGGCTACACCTTC.

This chain links TRBV7-3 with TRBJ2-5; D is possibly TRBD1 or TRBD2 (5 bases each). Trimming pared 2 bases from V and 9 bases from J, leaving 16 bases between. CDR1 is SGHTA and CDR2 is FQGTGA in the germline V gene. This CDR3 has 14 residues. DNA of the CDR3: TGTGCCAGCAGCTTAGAGACTAACATGGGGGCCCAGTACTTC. Amino acid sequence: CASSLETNMGAQYF.

This clone came up once. This sequence joins TRBV5-5 and TRBJ2-2; D not certain. V was trimmed by 0 bases and J by 8 bases, leaving 8 bases between them. This CDR3 spans 13 amino acids. In germline, CDR1 is SGHKS, CDR2 YYEKEE (reference sequence). CDR3: CASSLEWAGELFF. In DNA form, the CDR3 reads TGTGCCAGCAGCTTGGAATGGGCTGGGGAGCTGTTTTTT. Full variable domain (rest looked up from reference TRBV5-5 and TRBJ2-2): DAGVTQSPTHLIKTRGQQVTLRCSPISGHKSVSWYQQVLGQGPQFIFQYYEKEERGRGNFPDRFSARQFPNYSSELNVNALLLGDSALYLCASSLEWAGELFFGEGSRLTVL.

V gene TRBV3-1 (or the pseudogene TRBV3-2) combines with J gene TRBJ2-5; 7 bases agree with TRBD2. The ends lost 0 bases at V and 0 bases at J; junction bases unmatched: 1. CDR1 LGHDT and CDR2 YNNKEL come from the germline V gene (reference sequence). The CDR3 is made up of 15 amino acids. The CDR3: CASSQDGGDQETQYF. The CDR3 DNA reads as TGTGCCAGCAGCCAAGATGGGGGGGACCAAGAGACCCAGTACTTC.

The table lists this clone with a count of one. The genes are TRBV24-1 and TRBJ2-3; 10 bases map to TRBD2. The junction had 3 bases not matched to a gene; V was cut back by 3 bases and J by 4 bases. The CDR3 totals 15 residues. Germline V lookup: CDR1 KGHDR, CDR2 SFDVKD. In DNA, the CDR3 is TGTGCCACCAGTGATGCCGGGACTAGCGCAGATACGCAGTATTTT. Protein: CATSDAGTSADTQYF.

Written as DNA, the CDR3 is TGTGCCACCAGCAGAGGGGACCTCCGGGGTGGCACAGATACGCAGTATTTT. Its protein is CATSRGDLRGGTDTQYF. This chain joins TRBV15 and TRBJ2-3; D assignment may be TRBD1 or TRBD2 (5 bases each). Trimming took off 1 base at V and 1 base at J, with 15 bases between the two ends. Germline-derived CDR1 and CDR2 are LNHNV and YYDKDF (reference sequence). The CDR3 consists of 17 residues.

This clone appeared a single time. This chain uses TRBV30 with TRBJ2-5; a possible D gene is TRBD2 (6 bases). Germline CDR1 and CDR2: GTSNPN and SVGIG (reference sequence). The CDR3 spans 12 residues. V lost 5 bases to trimming and J lost 5 bases, with 12 bases between them. CDR3: CAWEGGPETQYF. The DNA of the CDR3 is TGTGCCTGGGAAGGAGGGCCCGAGACCCAGTACTTC. Looking up the rest from reference TRBV30 and TRBJ2-5 gives the full variable domain: SQTIHQWPATLVQPVGSPLSLECTVEGTSNPNLYWYRQAAGRGLQLLFYSVGIGQISSEVPQNLSASRPQDRQFILSSKKLLLSDSGFYLCAWEGGPETQYFGPGTRLLVL.

V usage is TRBV5-1 and J usage is TRBJ2-1; D remains ambiguous. V lost 1 base and J lost 10, with 6 bases in between. The V gene's germline CDR1 is SGHRS and CDR2 YFSETQ. The CDR3 length is 11 residues. CDR3 nucleotide sequence: TGCGCCAGCAGCTTGACATCGGAGCAGTTCTTC. As protein: CASSLTSEQFF.

The chain links TRBV2 to TRBJ2-1; the match to TRBD2 covers 13 bases. The CDR3 is 15 residues long. V lost 4 bases to trimming and J lost 7 bases; unmatched junction nucleotides: 4. From germline, CDR1 is SNHLY and CDR2 FYNNEI. This CDR3 is CASSGTSGSWNEQFF. The CDR3, as DNA: TGTGCCAGCAGTGGGACTAGCGGGAGTTGGAATGAGCAGTTCTTC.

This chain's CDR3 is CASSLRGSTYEQYF. The CDR3 bases are TGTGCCAGCAGCTTACGAGGGTCTACCTACGAGCAGTACTTC. The chain employs TRBV11-2 and TRBJ2-7, with a possible D match to TRBD2 (5 bases). Deletions cut 2 bases from V and 2 bases from J, with 10 bases between. CDR1 SGHAT and CDR2 FQNNGV come from the germline V gene. There are 14 residues in the CDR3.

The chain joins TRBV30 to TRBJ2-2; maybe TRBD2 (6 bases). CDR3 size: 14 residues. Germline V gene data show CDR1 as GTSNPN and CDR2 as SVGIG (reference sequence). The V end was cut by 4 bases, the J end by 2 bases, with 11 bases between. Here the CDR3 reads CAWNGGANTGELFF. In DNA, the CDR3 is TGTGCCTGGAACGGCGGGGCAAACACCGGGGAGCTGTTTTTT. The full variable domain, completed using reference TRBV30 and TRBJ2-2, is SQTIHQWPATLVQPVGSPLSLECTVEGTSNPNLYWYRQAAGRGLQLLFYSVGIGQISSEVPQNLSASRPQDRQFILSSKKLLLSDSGFYLCAWNGGANTGELFFGEGSRLTVL.

With regard to this clone: The DNA is left out, because the CDR3 cannot be placed on it with certainty; the CDR3 is given as TCRdb lists it. The V call is TRBV7-2, the J call TRBJ2-1; TRBD2 was called by the table and not checked on the DNA. Per the germline V gene, CDR1 is SGHTA and CDR2 is FQGNSA. A total of 13 residues make up the CDR3, ends included. The CDR3 sequence is CATSGQRYNEQFF.

This chain uses TRBV28 with TRBJ1-5; 8 bases line up with TRBD1. This CDR3 contains 16 residues. In germline, CDR1 is MDHEN, CDR2 SYDVKM. J lost 7 bases, V lost 7 bases, and 15 bases had no gene match. This CDR3 is CASTEHHGQGTQPQHF. The CDR3 bases are TGTGCCAGCACAGAACATCACGGACAGGGTACCCAGCCCCAGCATTTT.

The V gene is TRBV3-1 (or the pseudogene TRBV3-2), the J gene TRBJ2-4, with 7 bases matching TRBD1. With V trimmed by 4 bases and J by 6 bases, 3 bases remained unmatched. Looked up from germline, CDR1 is LGHDT and CDR2 is YNNKEL (reference sequence). CDR3 length equals 13 residues. The chain's CDR3 is CASSPGQPNIQYF. The CDR3 DNA is TGTGCCAGCAGCCCGGGACAGCCAAACATTCAGTACTTC.

The chain combines TRBV18 with TRBJ1-2, with D possibly TRBD1 on 6 matching bases. There are 12 residues in the CDR3. V was cut by 5 bases and J by 8 bases, with 12 bases left in between. Germline V gene sequence: CDR1 KGHSH, CDR2 LQKENI. CDR3 amino acids: CASSSGQPGYTF. The CDR3 nucleotides are TGTGCCAGCTCATCAGGACAGCCCGGCTACACCTTC.

The CDR3 DNA reads as TGCAGCGTTGTCATCAGATCTTTTTACAATGAGCAGTTCTTC. This encodes CSVVIRSFYNEQFF. The chain recombines TRBV29-1 with TRBJ2-1; no clear D. Trimming removed 4 bases at V and 4 bases at J, with 14 bases between. Germline V gene lookup returns CDR1 SQVTM and CDR2 ANQGSEA. CDR3 length: 14 residues.

The chain is built from TRBV10-2 and TRBJ1-2; D gene uncertain. Germline-derived CDR1 and CDR2 are WSHSY and SAAADI. Trimming cost V 0 bases and J 8 bases, with 13 bases left between them. This CDR3 spans 14 amino acids. The CDR3 DNA reads TGCGCCAGCAGTGAGTCGCGTTACAGTGGAGGCTACACCTTC. The encoded protein is CASSESRYSGGYTF.

V usage is TRBV4-1 and J usage is TRBJ1-1, with D uncertain. The V gene's germline CDR1 is MGHRA and CDR2 YSYEKL. The CDR3 is 16 amino acids. The V end was cut by 4 bases, the J end by 0 bases, with 15 bases between. The DNA for the CDR3 is TGCGCCAGCAGCCTGGGCTTGGCCAGTATGAACACTGAAGCTTTCTTT. This encodes CASSLGLASMNTEAFF.

The genes are TRBV6-6 and TRBJ1-2; D gene unclear. This CDR3 region has 12 residues. CDR1 and CDR2 from the germline V gene are MNHNY and SVGAGI (reference sequence). V was shortened by 5 bases and J by 4 bases, with 8 bases between the two germline ends. The CDR3 DNA sequence: TGTGCCAGCAGTCGTTTGAGCTATGGCTACACCTTC. This gives the protein CASSRLSYGYTF.

This chain links TRBV11-2 with TRBJ1-1; maybe TRBD1 (5 bases). The CDR3 is 16 amino acids. The germline gives CDR1 SGHAT, CDR2 FQNNGV. Trimming shortened V by 6 bases and J by 5 bases, and 22 bases separated the two germline ends. The CDR3 region is CASRGPSAGGRTEAFF. DNA for the CDR3: TGTGCCAGCAGGGGACCCTCAGCTGGGGGAAGGACTGAAGCTTTCTTT.

The rearrangement joins TRBV6-5 to TRBJ1-1; D not certain. This CDR3 contains 14 residues. Germline CDR1 and CDR2: MNHEY and SVGAGI. V was shortened by 7 bases and J by 5 bases, with 17 bases between the two germline ends. CDR3 in amino acids: CASTYRDLGTEAFF. In nucleotides, the CDR3 is TGTGCCAGCACATACAGAGACTTGGGGACTGAAGCTTTCTTT.